The TCR beta chain under discussion was sequenced for a study of cytomegalovirus exposure and HLA in healthy donors. The PCR employed 60 Vbeta primers together with 13 Jbeta primers. The method was immunoSEQ multiplex PCR; TCRdb's version includes in-frame clones alone and lacks a portion of them. The sample lists roughly 82,000 clones, 72% seen once, with around 10% in the top ten. The CDR3 is 14 residues long. Germline CDR1 reads MNHEY; CDR2 reads SVGAGI. V was shortened by 6 bases and J by 0 bases, with 6 bases between the two germline ends. The chain is built from TRBV6-5 and TRBJ1-6, with D uncertain. The sequence was collected from a woman between 40 and 55 years old in good health and CMV-seropositive. The source material was PBMCs. CDR3 bases: TGTGCCAGCAGCTCCAGCTCCTATAATTCACCCCTCCACTTT. Translated: CASSSSSYNSPLHF.